This record concerns one T cell receptor beta chain sequence. What it binds is not known. Generated by immunoSEQ multiplex PCR, the TCRdb table keeps only in-frame clones and is missing some. The table has roughly 100,000 clones, approximately 88% seen once; the top ten hold about 8.7%. The data are from a study of T cell responses to AZD1222 COVID-19 vaccine. Study results and caveats: Vaccine-associated CD4 TCRs spanned spike, dominant at 160-218 and 743-854. When two AZD1222 doses had been given, Spike-specific TCR breadth and depth rose.

The TCR comes from an adult in good health. Source: peripheral blood, taken on day 0 of AZD1222 vaccination.

The DNA of the CDR3 is TGTGCCAGCTCACCAGAACGTGTGAATTCACCCCTCCACTTT. Its protein product is CASSPERVNSPLHF. The chain joins TRBV18 to TRBJ1-6; D call uncertain. The CDR3 length is 14 residues. Germline assignment: CDR1 KGHSH and CDR2 LQKENI. V was cut by 2 bases and J by 7 bases, with 9 bases left in between.